One and the same sample provided the 3 T cell receptor beta chains below, sequenced in a study of blood T cell repertoires in COVID-19 (dated by TCRdb to 2018 to 2020). The receptor library was made with the immunoSEQ multiplex PCR assay. Held by TCRdb, this immuneACCESS table contains in-frame sequences only and omits some clones. Under half of the omission traces to an unresolved V gene where checked; the cause of the rest is unknown. The sample has over 200,000 clones on record, over 80% of them singletons. The leading ten clones occupy roughly 1.3% of the sample. The sequenced sample was peripheral blood. The receptors here all came from a woman in her thirties with COVID-19, enrolled during active disease.

V and J are TRBV24-1 and TRBJ2-1; 14 bases match TRBD2. V dropped 6 bases and J dropped 3; count of bases not matched to a gene: 9. Germline lookup yields CDR1 KGHDR and CDR2 SFDVKD. The CDR3 totals 18 residues. The CDR3 here is CATSPSTSGRAGYNEQFF. CDR3 DNA sequence: TGTGCCACCAGTCCATCGACTAGCGGGAGGGCCGGCTACAATGAGCAGTTCTTC.

The chain is built from TRBV7-9 and TRBJ1-1; maybe TRBD1 (6 bases). Germline V gene sequence: CDR1 SEHNR, CDR2 FQNEAQ (reference sequence). The CDR3 contains 15 residues. Trimming pared 0 bases from V and 4 bases from J, leaving 12 bases between. The CDR3 is CASSLAAGGGTEAFF. The DNA for the CDR3 is TGTGCCAGCAGCTTAGCCGCGGGAGGGGGCACTGAAGCTTTCTTT.

The V and J genes are TRBV3-1 (or the pseudogene TRBV3-2) and TRBJ2-5, with TRBD2 identical over 8 bases. CDR3 length equals 17 residues. J lost 4 bases, V lost 4 bases, and 14 bases had no gene match. Per the germline V gene, CDR1 is LGHDT and CDR2 is YNNKEL (reference sequence). The CDR3 DNA reads as TGTGCCAGCAGCCCGGCTAATGGGGCGGGGGGCGGAGAGACCCAGTACTTC. Translated, it gives CASSPANGAGGGETQYF.